The next 23 T cell receptor beta chains were all read from a single sample in a study of blood T cell repertoires in COVID-19. Profiled with immunoSEQ multiplex PCR; TCRdb holds only in-frame clones, not every one. This table has approximately 210,000 clones, just over 85% appearing once. Specimen: peripheral blood. Receptors were obtained from a man aged 50 to 59 with COVID-19, enrolled during active disease.

The rearrangement joins TRBV6-5 to TRBJ2-7, with 8 bases fitting TRBD2. V shed 6 bases, J shed 8 bases, and the junction held 12 bases outside the gene matches. Germline CDR1 MNHEY, CDR2 SVGAGI. The CDR3 length is 14 residues. CDR3 DNA sequence: TGTGCCAGCAGGCCTCTCGGACTAGCCCTTCAGCAGTACTTC. Encoded protein: CASRPLGLALQQYF.

The rearrangement links TRBV7-3 to TRBJ2-2, with D possibly being TRBD2 (5 bases). The CDR3 has 15 residues. Germline lookup yields CDR1 SGHTA and CDR2 FQGTGA. V shed 3 bases and J shed 8 bases, with 16 bases lying between them. The CDR3 DNA is TGTGCCAGCAGCTTCAGCTGGGAGTCACCAGGGGAGCTGTTTTTT. Encoded protein: CASSFSWESPGELFF.

The chain links TRBV3-1 (or the pseudogene TRBV3-2) to TRBJ1-1; D might be TRBD1 (5 bases). The germline V gene encodes CDR1 LGHDT and CDR2 YNNKEL (reference sequence). The CDR3 length is 14 residues. Trimming left V 4 bases short and J 3 bases short, with 12 bases between. DNA for the CDR3: TGTGCCAGCAGCCCCTCGGGGGATGACACTGAAGCTTTCTTT. As protein: CASSPSGDDTEAFF.

The chain links TRBV9 to TRBJ2-1, with D perhaps TRBD2 (6 bases). V was clipped by 0 bases and J by 2 bases, with 9 bases between them. This CDR3 contains 15 residues. Germline values: CDR1 SGDLS, CDR2 YYNGEE. The CDR3 spells CASSVDPSAYNEQFF. The CDR3 bases are TGTGCCAGCAGCGTAGACCCTAGCGCCTACAATGAGCAGTTCTTC.

The chain links TRBV7-2 to TRBJ1-5; 9 nucleotides agree with TRBD1. The CDR3 runs 15 residues. Germline V CDR1 and CDR2: SGHTA, FQGNSA. Trimming cost V 5 bases and J 6 bases; bases outside gene matches: 8. The CDR3 DNA reads TGTGCCAGCAGCCAAGGACAGGGGATGAGTCAGCCCCAGCATTTT. This codes for CASSQGQGMSQPQHF.

This clone was seen only once. The chain couples TRBV7-8 to TRBJ1-6; 10 nucleotides align to TRBD1. From germline, CDR1 is SGHVS and CDR2 FQNEAQ. The V gene end was trimmed by 2 bases and the J gene end by 5 bases; junction bases not matched to a gene: 6. The CDR3 has 17 amino acids. CDR3 loop: CASSLSGTGVNNSPLHF. The CDR3 DNA reads TGTGCCAGCAGCTTATCGGGGACAGGGGTCAATAATTCACCCCTCCACTTT.

The CDR3: CASSTAGATNEKLFF. The CDR3 DNA follows: TGTGCCAGCAGCACCGCGGGGGCAACTAATGAAAAACTGTTTTTT. V usage is TRBV7-9 and J usage is TRBJ1-4; maybe TRBD1 (5 bases). Trimming took off 5 bases at V and 0 bases at J, with 10 bases between the two ends. The CDR3 is made up of 15 amino acids. Germline CDR1 and CDR2: SEHNR and FQNEAQ (reference sequence).

The chain joins TRBV4-2 to TRBJ1-1, with D possibly being TRBD1 (5 bases). Germline V gene sequence: CDR1 LGHNA, CDR2 YNFKEQ. V was shortened by 0 bases and J by 2 bases, with 13 bases between the two germline ends. CDR3 size: 16 residues. The CDR3 region is CASSQDPGAGNTEAFF. Here the CDR3 DNA reads TGTGCCAGCAGCCAAGATCCCGGGGCGGGAAACACTGAAGCTTTCTTT.

The rearrangement joins TRBV19 to TRBJ2-7; TRBD2 matches at 10 bases. The V segment lost 3 bases and the J segment 7 bases; nucleotides outside the gene matches: 9. Germline-derived CDR1 and CDR2 are LNHDA and SQIVND (reference sequence). This CDR3 contains 15 residues. CDR3 nucleotides: TGTGCCAGTAGTATTGGAAGCGGGAGGGGTAGGGAGCAGTACTTC. Translating gives CASSIGSGRGREQYF.

The chain uses TRBV7-2 and TRBJ1-6; 10 nucleotides align to TRBD1. The germline CDR1 and CDR2 sequences are SGHTA and FQGNSA. This CDR3 has 18 amino acids. Trimming took 5 bases from V and 0 from J; bases not matched to a gene: 7. In DNA, the CDR3 is TGTGCCAGCAGCCCCACCAGGACAGGGGGCTCCTATAATTCACCCCTCCACTTT. Translation gives CASSPTRTGGSYNSPLHF.

The chain recombines TRBV29-1 with TRBJ2-1, with 12 positions matching TRBD1. The germline gives CDR1 SQVTM, CDR2 ANQGSEA. The CDR3 consists of 14 residues. V lost 5 bases, J lost 5 bases, and 4 bases stayed unmatched. CDR3 DNA sequence: TGCAGCGTTCGGGGACAGGGGGCAGACAATGAGCAGTTCTTC. Translating gives CSVRGQGADNEQFF.

V is TRBV6-4 and J is TRBJ2-2, with D maybe TRBD2 (6 bases). Trimming left V 3 bases short and J 0 bases short, with 8 bases between. This CDR3 has 15 amino acids. Germline CDR1 reads MRHNA; CDR2 reads SNTAGT. The CDR3 nucleotides read TGTGCCAGCAGTGAAACTAGCACGAACACCGGGGAGCTGTTTTTT. This sequence encodes CASSETSTNTGELFF.

The rearrangement joins TRBV27 to TRBJ2-7, with TRBD2 identical over 10 bases. J was trimmed by 4 bases and V by 5 bases; bases with no gene match: 5. This CDR3 has 14 amino acids. Per the germline V gene, CDR1 is MNHEY and CDR2 is SMNVEV (reference sequence). CDR3 amino acids: CASSKKREGYEQYF. The CDR3 DNA follows: TGTGCCAGCAGTAAAAAGCGGGAGGGATACGAGCAGTACTTC.

The V gene is TRBV4-3, the J gene TRBJ1-5; 9 bases map to TRBD1. Losses at the gene ends were 0 bases for V and 3 bases for J; bases not matched to a gene: 18. This CDR3 has 21 residues. Germline V lookup: CDR1 LGHNA, CDR2 YSLEER. The CDR3 here is CASSQEFRTGDIGGFNQPQHF. The CDR3 DNA reads as TGCGCCAGCAGCCAAGAATTCCGGACAGGGGACATTGGGGGTTTCAATCAGCCCCAGCATTTT.

J is TRBJ1-1 and V is TRBV15; D is perhaps TRBD1 (6 bases). Looked up from germline, CDR1 is LNHNV and CDR2 is YYDKDF (reference sequence). V lost 1 base and J 8 bases, leaving 11 bases between the germline ends. This CDR3 is 13 amino acids long. CDR3 sequence (DNA): TGTGCCACCAGCAGAGTCCGGACAGAAGAAGCTTTCTTT. It encodes CATSRVRTEEAFF.

The rearrangement uses TRBV24-1 and TRBJ2-7; possibly TRBD2 for D (5 bases). V dropped 3 bases and J dropped 8 bases, with 10 bases sitting between them. Germline V gene data show CDR1 as KGHDR and CDR2 as SFDVKD. The CDR3 sequence is 12 residues long. The CDR3, as DNA: TGTGCCACCAGTGATCCCGCGGGCCAGCAGTACTTC. Its protein product is CATSDPAGQQYF.

This clone was seen just once. The gene calls are TRBV6-2 or TRBV6-3 and TRBJ1-6; TRBD1 matches 9 bases. CDR3 length: 16 residues. V lost 5 bases to trimming and J lost 7 bases; unmatched junction nucleotides: 9. Looked up from germline, CDR1 is MNHEY and CDR2 is SVGEGT. CDR3 sequence reads: CASSRKIQGANSPLHF. The CDR3 DNA follows: TGTGCCAGCAGTCGAAAGATACAGGGGGCGAATTCACCCCTCCACTTT.

This chain uses TRBV3-1 (or the pseudogene TRBV3-2) with TRBJ1-2; D gene uncertain. CDR1 is LGHDT and CDR2 is YNNKEL in the germline V gene (reference sequence). V was shortened by 0 bases and J by 4 bases, with 12 bases between the two germline ends. This CDR3 comprises 15 residues. In DNA form, the CDR3 reads TGTGCCAGCAGCCAAGATCTTGAGGCTTTCTATGGCTACACCTTC. The encoded protein is CASSQDLEAFYGYTF.

The chain uses TRBV9 and TRBJ2-1; D uncertain. V was cut by 0 bases and J by 5 bases, with 18 bases left in between. CDR3 size: 17 residues. CDR1 and CDR2 (germline): SGDLS, YYNGEE. The CDR3 coding sequence is TGTGCCAGCAGCGTAGCTATTGGCGCCACCCGGGACAATGAGCAGTTCTTC. It translates to CASSVAIGATRDNEQFF.

The V and J genes are TRBV6-1 and TRBJ1-5; D ambiguous. Trimming removed 2 bases from V and 0 bases from J, with 5 bases in between. This CDR3 region has 14 residues. CDR1 and CDR2 (germline): MNHNS, SASEGT. For the CDR3, the DNA is TGTGCCAGCAGTGAATCTCTTAGCAATCAGCCCCAGCATTTT. It is translated as CASSESLSNQPQHF.

The chain carries TRBV9 and TRBJ2-7; 11 bases match TRBD2. Germline trimming cut 4 bases from V and 5 bases from J; bases unmatched to any gene: 8. The germline V gene encodes CDR1 SGDLS and CDR2 YYNGEE. CDR3 size: 15 residues. CDR3 sequence reads: CASSTLAGGRDEQYF. The CDR3 DNA follows: TGTGCCAGCAGCACCTTAGCGGGAGGGCGCGACGAGCAGTACTTC. The full variable domain, in which reference TRBV9 and TRBJ2-7 provide the parts outside the CDR3, is DSGVTQTPKHLITATGQRVTLRCSPRSGDLSVYWYQQSLDQGLQFLIQYYNGEERAKGNILERFSAQQFPDLHSELNLSSLELGDSALYFCASSTLAGGRDEQYFGPGTRLTVT.

This clone occurred once. The V and J genes are TRBV11-3 and TRBJ1-1; TRBD1 aligns across 7 bases. V was pared by 10 bases and J by 0 bases, with 11 bases of the junction left unmatched. CDR3 length: 15 amino acids. In germline, CDR1 is SGHNT, CDR2 YENEEA. The CDR3 region is CAIILGGTVNTEAFF. The CDR3 DNA reads TGTGCCATCATCTTAGGTGGGACAGTGAACACTGAAGCTTTCTTT.

This clone was found a few times. The V and J genes are TRBV19 and TRBJ2-2, with unresolved D. Trimming cost V 3 bases and J 6 bases, with 5 bases left between them. CDR1 is LNHDA, CDR2 SQIVND, per germline (reference sequence). This CDR3 spans 12 amino acids. The DNA for the CDR3 is TGTGCCAGTAGTATCTATGCCGGGGAGCTGTTTTTT. The encoded protein is CASSIYAGELFF. Combining the CDR3 with reference TRBV19 and TRBJ2-2 gives the whole variable domain DGGITQSPKYLFRKEGQNVTLSCEQNLNHDAMYWYRQDPGQGLRLIYYSQIVNDFQKGDIAEGYSVSREKKESFPLTVTSAQKNPTAFYLCASSIYAGELFFGEGSRLTVL.